This T cell receptor (beta chain) came from a study of graft-versus-host responses after intestinal transplantation. Study as a whole: Each transplant was multivisceral, liver-intestinal, or isolated intestinal.

Clones were read by immunoSEQ multiplex PCR, and TCRdb kept only the in-frame ones, dropping some. The sample lists around 93,000 clones, about 89% occurring once. About this clone itself: Its antigen is not identified.

This CDR3 comprises 13 residues. The germline CDR1 and CDR2 sequences are MNHEY and SVGAGI. V was pared by 6 bases and J by 3 bases, with 11 bases between. The sequence derives from a human donor who received an intestinal transplant. Sequencing was performed on unstimulated CD8+ T cells sorted from spleen or lymph node cells, taken before intestinal transplant. V gene TRBV6-5 combines with J gene TRBJ1-1; D remains unclear. The CDR3 nucleotides are TGTGCCAGCAGCTCCACCCCGGACACTGAAGCTTTCTTT. Its protein is CASSSTPDTEAFF.